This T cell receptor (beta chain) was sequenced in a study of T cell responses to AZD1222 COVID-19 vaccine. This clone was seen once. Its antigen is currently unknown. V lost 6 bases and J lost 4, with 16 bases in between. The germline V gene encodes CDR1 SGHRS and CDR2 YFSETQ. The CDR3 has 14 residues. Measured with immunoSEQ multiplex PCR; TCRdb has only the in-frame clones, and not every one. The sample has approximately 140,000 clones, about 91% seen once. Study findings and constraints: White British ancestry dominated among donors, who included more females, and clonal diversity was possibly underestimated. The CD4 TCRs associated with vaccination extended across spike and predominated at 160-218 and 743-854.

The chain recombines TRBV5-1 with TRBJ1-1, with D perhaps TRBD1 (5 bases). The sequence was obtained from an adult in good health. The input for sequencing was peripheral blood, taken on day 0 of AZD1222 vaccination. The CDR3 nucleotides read TGCGCCAGCACCCGGATGGGGGAAGGCACTGAAGCTTTCTTT. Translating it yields CASTRMGEGTEAFF.